This entry concerns a single T cell receptor (beta chain). The PCR made use of 60 Vbeta and 13 Jbeta primers. Using immunoSEQ multiplex PCR, the repertoire was profiled, and TCRdb retains in-frame clones only, with some absent. Found here are under 200,000 clones, over 75% of them singletons; the top ten hold less than 4.5%. This record comes from a study of cytomegalovirus exposure and HLA in healthy donors. Germline CDR1 reads ENHRY; CDR2 reads SYGVKD. This CDR3 spans 15 amino acids. V lost 6 bases and J lost 2; bases outside the gene matches: 5. The origin of this receptor is a man between 50 and 59 years old in good health and CMV-seronegative. The gene calls are TRBV10-3 and TRBJ2-7, with 12 bases matching TRBD1. Specimen: PBMCs. CDR3 bases: TGTGCCATCAGCTATGGGACAGGGGGCCCCTACGAGCAGTACTTC. This codes for CAISYGTGGPYEQYF.